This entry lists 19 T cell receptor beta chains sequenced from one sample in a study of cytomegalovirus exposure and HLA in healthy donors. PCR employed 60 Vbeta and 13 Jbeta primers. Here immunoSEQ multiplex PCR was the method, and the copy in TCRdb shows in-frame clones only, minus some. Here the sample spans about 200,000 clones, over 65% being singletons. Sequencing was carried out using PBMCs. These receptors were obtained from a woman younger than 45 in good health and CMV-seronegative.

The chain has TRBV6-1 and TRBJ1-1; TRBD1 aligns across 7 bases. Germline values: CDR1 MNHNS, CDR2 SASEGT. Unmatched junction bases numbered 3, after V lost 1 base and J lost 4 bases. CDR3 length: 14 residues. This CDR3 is CASSEGQGGTEAFF. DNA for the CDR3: TGTGCCAGCAGTGAAGGACAGGGTGGCACTGAAGCTTTCTTT.

CDR3 sequence: CASSAPTGLHYEQYF. CDR3 sequence (DNA): TGTGCCAGCAGTGCCCCGACAGGTCTACACTACGAGCAGTACTTC. The V call is TRBV6-4, the J call TRBJ2-7; weak D call: TRBD1 (6 bases). The germline V and J ends were trimmed by 4 bases and 3 bases, with 16 bases remaining between them. CDR1 is MRHNA and CDR2 is SNTAGT in the germline V gene. The CDR3 extends over 15 amino acids.

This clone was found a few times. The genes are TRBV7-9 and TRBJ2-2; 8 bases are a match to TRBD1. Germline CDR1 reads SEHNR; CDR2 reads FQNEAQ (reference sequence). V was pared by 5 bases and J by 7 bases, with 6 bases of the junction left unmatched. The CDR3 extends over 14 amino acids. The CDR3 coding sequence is TGTGCCAGCAGCATGACAGGGGCGAGCGGGGAGCTGTTTTTT. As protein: CASSMTGASGELFF.

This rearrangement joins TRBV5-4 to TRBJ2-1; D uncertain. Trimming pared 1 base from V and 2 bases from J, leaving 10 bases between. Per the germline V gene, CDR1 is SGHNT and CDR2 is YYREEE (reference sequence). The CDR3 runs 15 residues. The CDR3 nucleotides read TGTGCCAGCAGCTTGTTTCTAGACGCCTACAATGAGCAGTTCTTC. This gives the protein CASSLFLDAYNEQFF.

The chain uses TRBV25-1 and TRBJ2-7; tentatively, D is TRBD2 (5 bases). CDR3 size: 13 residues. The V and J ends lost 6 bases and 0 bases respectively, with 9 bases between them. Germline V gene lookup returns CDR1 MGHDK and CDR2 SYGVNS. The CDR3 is CASRGAASYEQYF. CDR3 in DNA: TGTGCCAGCAGAGGAGCGGCCTCCTACGAGCAGTACTTC.

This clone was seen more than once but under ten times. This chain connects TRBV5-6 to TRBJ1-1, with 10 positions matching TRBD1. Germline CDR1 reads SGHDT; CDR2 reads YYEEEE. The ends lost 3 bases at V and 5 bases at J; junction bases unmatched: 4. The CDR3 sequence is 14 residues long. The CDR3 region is CASSWGTGVTEAFF. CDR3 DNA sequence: TGTGCCAGCAGCTGGGGGACAGGGGTGACTGAAGCTTTCTTT. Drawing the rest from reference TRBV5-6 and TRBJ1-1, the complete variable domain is DAGVTQSPTHLIKTRGQQVTLRCSPKSGHDTVSWYQQALGQGPQFIFQYYEEEERQRGNFPDRFSGHQFPNYSSELNVNALLLGDSALYLCASSWGTGVTEAFFGQGTRLTVV.

The CDR3 DNA is TGTGCCAGCAGAAAGGGGGACTACGAGCAGTACTTC. Its protein product is CASRKGDYEQYF. V and J are TRBV5-5 and TRBJ2-7, with a tentative D call TRBD1 (6 bases). Between the trimmed V and J ends, which lost 5 bases and 3 bases, there was a span of 9 bases. The CDR3 loop spans 12 amino acids. Germline CDR1 SGHKS, CDR2 YYEKEE (reference sequence).

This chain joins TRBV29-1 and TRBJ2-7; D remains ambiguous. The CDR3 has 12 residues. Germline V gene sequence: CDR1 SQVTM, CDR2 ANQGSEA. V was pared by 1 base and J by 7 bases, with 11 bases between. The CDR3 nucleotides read TGCAGCGTTGAAGGGCCCCGCTTTGAGCAGTACTTC. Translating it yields CSVEGPRFEQYF.

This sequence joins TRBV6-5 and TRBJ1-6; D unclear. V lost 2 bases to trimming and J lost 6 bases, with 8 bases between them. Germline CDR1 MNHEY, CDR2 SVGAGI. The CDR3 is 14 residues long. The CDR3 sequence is CASSYLLANSPLHF. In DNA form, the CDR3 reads TGTGCCAGCAGTTACCTGTTGGCTAATTCACCCCTCCACTTT.

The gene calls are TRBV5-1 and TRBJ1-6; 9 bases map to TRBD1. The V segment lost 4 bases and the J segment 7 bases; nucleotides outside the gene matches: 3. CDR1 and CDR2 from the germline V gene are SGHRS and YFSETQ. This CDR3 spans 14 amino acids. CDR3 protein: CASSPGQGNSPLHF. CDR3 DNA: TGCGCCAGCAGCCCGGGACAGGGCAATTCACCCCTCCACTTT.

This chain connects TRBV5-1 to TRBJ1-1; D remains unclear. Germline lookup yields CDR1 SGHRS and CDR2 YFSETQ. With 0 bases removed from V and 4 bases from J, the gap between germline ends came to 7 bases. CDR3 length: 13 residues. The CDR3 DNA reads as TGCGCCAGCAGCTTGGTGGGAGCCACTGAAGCTTTCTTT. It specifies CASSLVGATEAFF.

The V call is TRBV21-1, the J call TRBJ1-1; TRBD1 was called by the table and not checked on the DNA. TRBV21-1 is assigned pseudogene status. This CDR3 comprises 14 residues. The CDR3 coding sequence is TGTGCCAGCAGCCCTCCGGGACAGGGGCATGAAGCTTTCTTT. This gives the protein CASSPPGQGHEAFF.

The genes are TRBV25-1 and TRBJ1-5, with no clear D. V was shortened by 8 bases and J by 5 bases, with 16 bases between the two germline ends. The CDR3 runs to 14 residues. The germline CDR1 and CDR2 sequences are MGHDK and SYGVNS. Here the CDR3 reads CASARTGGDQPQHF. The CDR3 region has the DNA TGTGCCAGCGCAAGGACGGGCGGGGATCAGCCCCAGCATTTT.

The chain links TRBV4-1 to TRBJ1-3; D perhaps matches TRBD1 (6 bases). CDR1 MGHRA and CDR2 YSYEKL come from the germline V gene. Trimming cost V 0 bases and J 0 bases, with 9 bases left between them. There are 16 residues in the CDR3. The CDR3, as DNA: TGCGCCAGCAGCCAAGATAGGACAGTCTCTGGAAACACCATATATTTT. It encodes CASSQDRTVSGNTIYF.

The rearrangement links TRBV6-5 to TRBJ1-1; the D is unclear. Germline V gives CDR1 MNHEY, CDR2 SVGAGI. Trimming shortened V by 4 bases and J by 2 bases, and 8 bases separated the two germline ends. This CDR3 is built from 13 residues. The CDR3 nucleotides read TGTGCCAGCAGTTGGGTAGCTAACACTGAAGCTTTCTTT. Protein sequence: CASSWVANTEAFF.

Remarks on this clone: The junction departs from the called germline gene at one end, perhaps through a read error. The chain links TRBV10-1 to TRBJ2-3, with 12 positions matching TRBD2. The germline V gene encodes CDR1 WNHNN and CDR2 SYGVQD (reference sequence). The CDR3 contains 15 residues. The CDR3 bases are TGCGCCAGCAGGACTAGCGGGGGCATCACAGGTACGCAGTATTTT. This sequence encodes CASRTSGGITGTQYF.

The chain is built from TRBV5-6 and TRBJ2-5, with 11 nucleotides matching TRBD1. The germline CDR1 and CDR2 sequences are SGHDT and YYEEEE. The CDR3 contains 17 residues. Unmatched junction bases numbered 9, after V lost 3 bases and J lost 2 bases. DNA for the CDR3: TGTGCCAGCAGCTCGATAGTGGACAGGGGGCAGCAAGAGACCCAGTACTTC. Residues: CASSSIVDRGQQETQYF.

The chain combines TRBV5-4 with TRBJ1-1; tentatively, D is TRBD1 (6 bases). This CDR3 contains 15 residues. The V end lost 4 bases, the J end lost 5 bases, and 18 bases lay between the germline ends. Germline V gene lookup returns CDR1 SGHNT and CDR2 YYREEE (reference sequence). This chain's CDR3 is CASSRGRGSRTEAFF. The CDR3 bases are TGTGCCAGCAGCCGTGGCAGGGGCTCGAGGACTGAAGCTTTCTTT.

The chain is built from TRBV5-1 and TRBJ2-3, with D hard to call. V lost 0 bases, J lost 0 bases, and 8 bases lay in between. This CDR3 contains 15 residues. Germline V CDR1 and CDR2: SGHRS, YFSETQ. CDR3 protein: CASSLVGPSTDTQYF. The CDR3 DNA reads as TGCGCCAGCAGCTTGGTCGGTCCTAGCACAGATACGCAGTATTTT.